One sample yielded the 4 T cell receptor beta chains listed below, sequenced in a study of Graves' ophthalmopathy and Graves' hyperthyroidism. Amplified TCR beta CDR3 regions were obtained using RNA transcripts as template. After a first-round RT-PCR with HTBI primers, a second-round multiplex PCR was run. Each CDR3 protein is one row after TCRdb ran MiXCR on the multiplex PCR reads. The table has 650,000 to 800,000 distinct CDR3 sequences, about 38% seen once. The sequenced sample was peripheral blood. The receptors were gathered from an adult man with Graves' ophthalmopathy.

The genes are TRBV29-1 and TRBJ1-2, with 10 bases lining up with TRBD1. Germline lookup yields CDR1 SQVTM and CDR2 ANQGSEA. The CDR3 is 11 amino acids. V lost 4 bases to trimming and J lost 11 bases; unmatched junction nucleotides: 4. The CDR3 protein is CSVVAGQGYTF. For the CDR3, the DNA is TGCAGCGTTGTTGCGGGACAGGGGTACACCTTC.

This clonotype was counted a few times. The V and J genes are TRBV2 and TRBJ1-4; D gene uncertain. Trimming removed 4 bases at V and 8 bases at J, with 11 bases between. The CDR3 runs 13 residues. Germline-derived CDR1 and CDR2 are SNHLY and FYNNEI. CDR3 nucleotides: TGTGCCAGCAGTGGAAGCCTCATAGAAAAACTGTTTTTT. As protein: CASSGSLIEKLFF. Full variable domain (outside the CDR3, taken from reference TRBV2 and TRBJ1-4): EPEVTQTPSHQVTQMGQEVILRCVPISNHLYFYWYRQILGQKVEFLVSFYNNEISEKSEIFDDQFSVERPDGSNFTLKIRSTKLEDSAMYFCASSGSLIEKLFFGSGTQLSVL.

Comments on this clonotype: This may come from a read error, since a much larger clone is one base off. The rearrangement uses TRBV5-6 and TRBJ1-1; D is ambiguous. Germline CDR1 is SGHDT and CDR2 is YYEEEE. V lost 2 bases and J 4 bases, leaving 12 bases between the germline ends. CDR3 length equals 14 residues. This CDR3 reads CASSFGKWGTEAFF. The CDR3 bases are TGTGCCAGCAGCTTTGGGAAGTGGGGCACTGAAGCTTTCTTT.

V gene TRBV15 combines with J gene TRBJ2-3; TRBD2 might be the D (6 bases). The V end lost 5 bases, the J end lost 2 bases, and 17 bases lay between the germline ends. The germline gives CDR1 LNHNV, CDR2 YYDKDF (reference sequence). There are 16 residues in the CDR3. CDR3 residues: CATSEVRVAVTDTQYF. In DNA, the CDR3 is TGTGCCACCAGCGAGGTGAGGGTAGCGGTCACAGATACGCAGTATTTT.